This TCR beta chain was sequenced for a study of CXCR3-negative and CXCR3-positive naive CD8 T cells. TRB cDNA was prepared as libraries by UMI-labeled 5' RACE. TCRdb re-called the 5' RACE reads; every CDR3 protein appears as one record, without DNA. This sample's clone table lists 100,000 to 150,000 distinct CDR3 sequences. Naive CD8+ T cells showed CD45RO-CCR7+CD27+CD95-. The length of the CDR3 is 14 residues. Sequenced: naive CXCR3- CD8+ T cells from blood. Subset denoted: CD45RO-CCR7+CD27+CD95- naive CD8+ T cells lacking CXCR3 (TNR3-). The clonotype was recovered from a human donor in good health. Some clones in this sample may be carry-over from other donors' samples. The chain carries TRBV12-3 or TRBV12-4 and TRBJ2-7; the D call of TRBD1 rests on TCRdb alone, since no DNA is present to check it. CDR3 protein: CASSLSGQIYEQYF.